This T cell receptor beta chain was documented in a study of blood T cell repertoires in COVID-19. Study-wide context: Material from acute and convalescent COVID-19 was sourced from the United States, Italy and Spain. Nucleic acid was either cDNA or gDNA, and it came from T cells, B-cell-depleted T cells, or PBMCs.

As originally analysed: Amplification of reference gene primers was used by the study to estimate nucleated cell counts. Clones were sequenced by immunoSEQ multiplex PCR, and TCRdb holds only the in-frame ones, with some missing. Clone size and the V and J calls come from that table; the DNA yielded D and trimming. The table includes 30,000 to 40,000 clones, roughly 90% detected once. This clone was counted between two and nine times. Sequences were obtained from peripheral blood. The source of this sequence is a human donor with active COVID-19. The donor label of this sample is uncertain.

The CDR3 region is CASSSRRGLSGYQPQHF. CDR3 DNA: TGTGCCAGCAGTTCCCGGAGGGGGCTCAGTGGTTATCAGCCCCAGCATTTT. This chain joins TRBV6-2 or TRBV6-3 and TRBJ1-5; 7 nucleotides agree with TRBD1. The V and J ends lost 4 bases and 5 bases, in that order; junction bases with no gene match: 14. This CDR3 has 17 residues. The germline V gene encodes CDR1 MNHEY and CDR2 SVGEGT.